Described below is a single TCR beta chain sequence and its context. TCRdb's table, derived via immunoSEQ multiplex PCR, lists solely in-frame clones and lacks some. The top ten hold 4.2% of the sample, which has some 150,000 clones, more than 75% seen once. The sample belongs to a study of blood T cell repertoires in COVID-19. Study details: The samples span acute and convalescent COVID-19 from the United States, Italy and Spain.

CDR3 length equals 14 residues. V lost 6 bases, J lost 5 bases, and 13 bases lay in between. CDR1 is MDHEN and CDR2 is SYDVKM in the germline V gene. The receptor comes from a man in his 60s with acute or convalescent COVID-19. The material sequenced was peripheral blood. The V gene is TRBV28, the J gene TRBJ1-4; D remains ambiguous. In nucleotides, the CDR3 is TGTGCCAGCAGCGAGGCGACCCGGAATGAAAAACTGTTTTTT. It yields the protein CASSEATRNEKLFF.